Listed here is a single TCR beta chain. Germline and junction disagree at one end, which may indicate a read error. TCRdb reprocessed the PCR reads via MiXCR and lists one record per CDR3 protein. The sample comprises 90,000 or so distinct CDR3 sequences, roughly 52% of which are singletons, and 9.5% to 13% rests with the top ten. This sample was taken from a study of CDR3 diversity in severe acne. The sequenced sample consisted of blood. This receptor was taken from a male donor in good health, serving as a control.

The CDR3 reads CASTLEGQGSYEQYF. The DNA of the CDR3 is TGTGCCAGCACCTTAGAGGGACAGGGCTCCTACGAGCAGTACTTC. The rearrangement links TRBV11-2 to TRBJ2-7; 9 bases agree with TRBD1. From germline, CDR1 is SGHAT and CDR2 FQNNGV. This CDR3 is 15 amino acids long.